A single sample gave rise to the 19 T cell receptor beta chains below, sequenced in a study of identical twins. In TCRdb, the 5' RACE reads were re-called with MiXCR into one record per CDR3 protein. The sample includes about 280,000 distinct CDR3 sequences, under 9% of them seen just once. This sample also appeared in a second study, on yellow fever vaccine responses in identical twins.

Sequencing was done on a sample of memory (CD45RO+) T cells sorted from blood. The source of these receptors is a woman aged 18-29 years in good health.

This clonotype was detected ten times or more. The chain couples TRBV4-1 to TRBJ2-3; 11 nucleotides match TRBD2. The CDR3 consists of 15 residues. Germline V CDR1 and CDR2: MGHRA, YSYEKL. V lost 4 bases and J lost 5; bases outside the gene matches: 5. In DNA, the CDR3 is TGCGCCAGCAGCCCGAATAGCGGGAGGGGAGATACGCAGTATTTT. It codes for CASSPNSGRGDTQYF.

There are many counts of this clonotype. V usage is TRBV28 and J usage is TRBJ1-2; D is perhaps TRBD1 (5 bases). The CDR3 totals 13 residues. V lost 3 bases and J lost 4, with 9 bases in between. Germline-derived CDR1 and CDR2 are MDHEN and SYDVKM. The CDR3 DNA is TGTGCCAGCAGTTTCGGGGCAGGCTATGGCTACACCTTC. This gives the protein CASSFGAGYGYTF.

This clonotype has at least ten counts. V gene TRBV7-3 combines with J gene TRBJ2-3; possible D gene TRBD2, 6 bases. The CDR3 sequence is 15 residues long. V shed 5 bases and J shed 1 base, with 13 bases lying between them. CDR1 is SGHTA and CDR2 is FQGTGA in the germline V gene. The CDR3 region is CASSPRGGGTDTQYF. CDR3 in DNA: TGTGCCAGCAGCCCACGGGGCGGGGGCACAGATACGCAGTATTTT.

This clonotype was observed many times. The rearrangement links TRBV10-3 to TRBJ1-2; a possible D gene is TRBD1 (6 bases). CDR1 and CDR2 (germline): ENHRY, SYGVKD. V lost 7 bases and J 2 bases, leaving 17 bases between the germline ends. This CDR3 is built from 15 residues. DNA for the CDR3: TGTGCCATCAAGGAAGACGGGGGGCGGAACTATGGCTACACCTTC. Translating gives CAIKEDGGRNYGYTF.

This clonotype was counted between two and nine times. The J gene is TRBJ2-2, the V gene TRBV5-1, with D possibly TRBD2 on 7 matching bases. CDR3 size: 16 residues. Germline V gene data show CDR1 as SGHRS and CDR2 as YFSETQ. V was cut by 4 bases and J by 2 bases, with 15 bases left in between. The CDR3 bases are TGCGCCAGCAGCCCGGATGGGGGGGGCAACACCGGGGAGCTGTTTTTT. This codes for CASSPDGGGNTGELFF. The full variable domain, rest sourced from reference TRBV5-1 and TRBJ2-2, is KAGVTQTPRYLIKTRGQQVTLSCSPISGHRSVSWYQQTPGQGLQFLFEYFSETQRNKGNFPGRFSGRQFSNSRSEMNVSTLELGDSALYLCASSPDGGGNTGELFFGEGSRLTVL.

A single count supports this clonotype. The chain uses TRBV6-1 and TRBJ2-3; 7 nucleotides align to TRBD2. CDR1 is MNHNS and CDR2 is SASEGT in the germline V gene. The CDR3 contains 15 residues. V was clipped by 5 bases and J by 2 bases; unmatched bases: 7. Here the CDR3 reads CASSPRGLLTDTQYF. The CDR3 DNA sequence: TGTGCCAGCAGTCCCCGGGGACTACTCACAGATACGCAGTATTTT.

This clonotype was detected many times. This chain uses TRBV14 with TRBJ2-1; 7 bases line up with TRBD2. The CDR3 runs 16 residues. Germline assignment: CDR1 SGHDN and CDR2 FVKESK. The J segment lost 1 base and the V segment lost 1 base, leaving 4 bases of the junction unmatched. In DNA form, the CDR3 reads TGTGCCAGCAGCCAAGCCGCTAGCGGTTCCTACAATGAGCAGTTCTTC. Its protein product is CASSQAASGSYNEQFF.

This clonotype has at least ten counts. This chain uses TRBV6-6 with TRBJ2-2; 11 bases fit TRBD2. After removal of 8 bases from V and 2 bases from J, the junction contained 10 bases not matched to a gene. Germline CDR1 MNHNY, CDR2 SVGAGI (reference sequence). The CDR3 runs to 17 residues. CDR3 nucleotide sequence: TGTGCCAGCCTTTCAAGGACTAGCGGGCAAAACACCGGGGAGCTGTTTTTT. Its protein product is CASLSRTSGQNTGELFF.

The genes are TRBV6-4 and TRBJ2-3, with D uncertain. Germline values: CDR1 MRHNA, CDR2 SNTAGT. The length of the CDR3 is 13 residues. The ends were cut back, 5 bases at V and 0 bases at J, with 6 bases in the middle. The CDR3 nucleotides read TGTGCCAGCAGTCACCAAAGCACAGATACGCAGTATTTT. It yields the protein CASSHQSTDTQYF.

CDR3 region: CASSPPGLASTDTQYF. Here the CDR3 DNA reads TGTGCCAGCTCACCACCGGGGCTGGCAAGCACAGATACGCAGTATTTT. The rearrangement links TRBV18 to TRBJ2-3; maybe TRBD1 (5 bases). Germline V lookup: CDR1 KGHSH, CDR2 LQKENI. This CDR3 spans 16 amino acids. Between the trimmed V and J ends, which lost 0 bases and 0 bases, there was a span of 10 bases. The full variable domain, its missing parts supplied by reference TRBV18 and TRBJ2-3, is NAGVMQNPRHLVRRRGQEARLRCSPMKGHSHVYWYRQLPEEGLKFMVYLQKENIIDESGMPKERFSAEFPKEGPSILRIQQVVRGDSAAYFCASSPPGLASTDTQYFGPGTRLTVL.

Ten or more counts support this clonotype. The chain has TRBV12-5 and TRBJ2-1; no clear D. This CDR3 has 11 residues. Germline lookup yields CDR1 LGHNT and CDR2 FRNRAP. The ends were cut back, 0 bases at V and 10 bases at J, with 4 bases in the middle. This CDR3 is CASGLVSEQFF. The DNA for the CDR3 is TGTGCTAGTGGTTTGGTATCAGAGCAGTTCTTC.

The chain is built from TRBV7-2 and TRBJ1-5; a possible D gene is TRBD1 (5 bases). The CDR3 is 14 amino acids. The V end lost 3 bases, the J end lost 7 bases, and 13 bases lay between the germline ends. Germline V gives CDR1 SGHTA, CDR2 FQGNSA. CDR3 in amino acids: CASSLYGAEQPQHF. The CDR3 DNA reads TGTGCCAGCAGCTTGTATGGGGCTGAACAGCCCCAGCATTTT. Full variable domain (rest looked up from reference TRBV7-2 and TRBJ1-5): GAGVSQSPSNKVTEKGKDVELRCDPISGHTALYWYRQSLGQGLEFLIYFQGNSAPDKSGLPSDRFSAERTGGSVSTLTIQRTQQEDSAVYLCASSLYGAEQPQHFGDGTRLSIL.

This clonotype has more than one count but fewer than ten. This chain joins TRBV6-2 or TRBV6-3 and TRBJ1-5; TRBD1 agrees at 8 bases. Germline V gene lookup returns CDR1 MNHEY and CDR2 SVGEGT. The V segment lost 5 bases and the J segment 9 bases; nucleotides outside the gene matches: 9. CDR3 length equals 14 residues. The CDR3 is CASSQTGQVLPQHF. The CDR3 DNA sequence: TGTGCCAGCAGTCAGACGGGACAGGTTTTGCCCCAGCATTTT.

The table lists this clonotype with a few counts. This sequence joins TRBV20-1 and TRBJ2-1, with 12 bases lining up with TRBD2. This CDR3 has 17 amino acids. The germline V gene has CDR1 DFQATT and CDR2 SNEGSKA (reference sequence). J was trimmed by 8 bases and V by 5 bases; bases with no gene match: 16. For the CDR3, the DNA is TGCAGTGCTCACTTCGGGGAAACTAGCGGGAGGCGTGATGAGCAGTTCTTC. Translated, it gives CSAHFGETSGRRDEQFF.

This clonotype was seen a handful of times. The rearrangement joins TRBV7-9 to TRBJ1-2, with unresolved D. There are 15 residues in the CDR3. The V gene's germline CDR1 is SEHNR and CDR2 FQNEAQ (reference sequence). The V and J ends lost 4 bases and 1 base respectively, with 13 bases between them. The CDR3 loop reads CASSSRPAYNYGYTF. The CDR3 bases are TGTGCCAGCAGCTCCCGGCCAGCTTATAACTATGGCTACACCTTC.

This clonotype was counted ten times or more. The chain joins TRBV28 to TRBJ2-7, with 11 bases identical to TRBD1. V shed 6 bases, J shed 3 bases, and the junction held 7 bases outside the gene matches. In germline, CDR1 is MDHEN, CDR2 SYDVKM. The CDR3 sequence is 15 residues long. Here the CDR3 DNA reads TGTGCCAGCAGCGCTCCGGGACAGGGGGTCTACGAGCAGTACGTC. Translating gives CASSAPGQGVYEQYV.

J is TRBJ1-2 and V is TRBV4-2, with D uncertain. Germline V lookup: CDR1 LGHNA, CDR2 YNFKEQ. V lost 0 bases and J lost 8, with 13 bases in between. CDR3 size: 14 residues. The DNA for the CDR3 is TGTGCCAGCAGCCAAGATTTAAGGGTAGAAGGCTACACCTTC. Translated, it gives CASSQDLRVEGYTF.

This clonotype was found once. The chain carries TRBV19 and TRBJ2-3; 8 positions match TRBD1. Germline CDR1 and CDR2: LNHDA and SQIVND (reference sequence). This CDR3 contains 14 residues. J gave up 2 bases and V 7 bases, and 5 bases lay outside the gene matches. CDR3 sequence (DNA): TGTGCCAGTAAATGGACAGGGCCCACAGATACGCAGTATTTT. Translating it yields CASKWTGPTDTQYF.

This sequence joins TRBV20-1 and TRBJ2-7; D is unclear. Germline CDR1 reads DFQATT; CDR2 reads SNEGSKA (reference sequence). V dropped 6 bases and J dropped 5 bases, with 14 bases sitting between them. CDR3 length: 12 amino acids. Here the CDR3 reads CSAQPATNEQYV. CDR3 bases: TGCAGTGCACAGCCCGCCACGAACGAGCAGTACGTC.